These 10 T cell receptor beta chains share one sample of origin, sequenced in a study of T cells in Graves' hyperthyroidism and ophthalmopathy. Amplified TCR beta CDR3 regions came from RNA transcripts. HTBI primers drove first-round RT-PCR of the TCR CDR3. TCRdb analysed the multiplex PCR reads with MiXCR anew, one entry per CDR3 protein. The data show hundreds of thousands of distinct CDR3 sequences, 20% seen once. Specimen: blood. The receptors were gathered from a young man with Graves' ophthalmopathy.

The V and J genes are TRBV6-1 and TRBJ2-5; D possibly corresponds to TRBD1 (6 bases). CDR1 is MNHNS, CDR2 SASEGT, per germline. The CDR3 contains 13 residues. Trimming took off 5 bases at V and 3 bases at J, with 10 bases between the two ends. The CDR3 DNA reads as TGTGCCAGCAGTATTCCAGGGGAAGAGACCCAGTACTTC. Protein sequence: CASSIPGEETQYF.

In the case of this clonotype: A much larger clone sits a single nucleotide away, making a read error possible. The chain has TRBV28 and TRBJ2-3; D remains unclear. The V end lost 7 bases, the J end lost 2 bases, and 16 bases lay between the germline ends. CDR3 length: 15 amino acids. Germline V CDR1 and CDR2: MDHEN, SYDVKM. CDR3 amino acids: CASIPAERNTDTQYF. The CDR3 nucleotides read TGTGCCAGCATCCCCGCGGAGCGCAACACAGATACGCAGTATTTT.

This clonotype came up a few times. DNA for the CDR3: TGTGCCAGCAGGCGCCAGGACAGACTGGGAGCAAGGAGCTCCTACGAGCAGTACTTC. Amino acids: CASRRQDRLGARSSYEQYF. The chain combines TRBV13 with TRBJ2-7; maybe TRBD1 (6 bases). The CDR3 covers 19 residues. Germline V gives CDR1 PRHDT, CDR2 FYEKMQ (reference sequence). With 6 bases removed from V and 0 bases from J, the gap between germline ends came to 27 bases.

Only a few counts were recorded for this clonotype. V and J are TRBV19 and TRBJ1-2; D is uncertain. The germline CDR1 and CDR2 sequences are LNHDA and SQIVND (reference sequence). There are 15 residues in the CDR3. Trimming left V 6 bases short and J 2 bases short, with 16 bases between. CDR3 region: CASRQTGKSNYGYTF. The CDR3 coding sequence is TGTGCCAGTAGGCAAACGGGCAAATCCAACTATGGCTACACCTTC.

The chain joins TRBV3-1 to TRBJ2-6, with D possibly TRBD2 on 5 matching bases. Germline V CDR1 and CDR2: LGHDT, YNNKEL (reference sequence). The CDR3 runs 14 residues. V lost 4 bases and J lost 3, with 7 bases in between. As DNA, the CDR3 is TGTGCCAGCAGCCCCCGGGATGGGGCCAACGTCCTGACTTTC. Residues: CASSPRDGANVLTF.

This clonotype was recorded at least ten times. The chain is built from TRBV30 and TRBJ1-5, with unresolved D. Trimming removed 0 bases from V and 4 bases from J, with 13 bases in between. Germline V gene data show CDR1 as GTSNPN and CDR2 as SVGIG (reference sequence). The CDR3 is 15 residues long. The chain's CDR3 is CAWSVGPIMNQPQHF. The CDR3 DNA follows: TGTGCCTGGAGTGTGGGCCCGATTATGAATCAGCCCCAGCATTTT.

Here the CDR3 DNA reads TGTGCCTGTCAAACCGGGGAGGATGAGCAGTTCTTC. Encoded protein: CACQTGEDEQFF. V usage is TRBV30 and J usage is TRBJ2-1; a weak D match, TRBD2 (6 bases). Per germline, CDR1 GTSNPN and CDR2 SVGIG (reference sequence). This CDR3 contains 12 residues. V was pared by 6 bases and J by 8 bases, with 14 bases between.

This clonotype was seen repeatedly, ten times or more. The CDR3 loop reads CASSSHYPGQGPYF. CDR3 DNA sequence: TGTGCCAGCAGTTCCCATTATCCAGGACAGGGGCCCTACTTC. The V and J genes are TRBV28 and TRBJ2-5; 9 bases line up with TRBD1. CDR1 is MDHEN and CDR2 is SYDVKM in the germline V gene. Trimming at V came to 4 bases and at J to 14 bases, leaving 14 bases not matched to a gene. The length of the CDR3 is 14 residues.

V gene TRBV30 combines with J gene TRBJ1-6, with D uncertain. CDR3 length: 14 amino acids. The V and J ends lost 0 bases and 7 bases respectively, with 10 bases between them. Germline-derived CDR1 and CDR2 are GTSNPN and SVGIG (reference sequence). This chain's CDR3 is CAWSVGSTNSPLHF. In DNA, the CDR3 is TGTGCCTGGAGTGTCGGGTCGACCAATTCACCCCTCCACTTT.

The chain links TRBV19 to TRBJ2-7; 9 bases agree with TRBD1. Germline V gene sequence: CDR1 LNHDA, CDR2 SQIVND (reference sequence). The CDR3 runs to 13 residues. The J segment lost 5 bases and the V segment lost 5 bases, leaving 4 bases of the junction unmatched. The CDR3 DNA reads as TGTGCCAGTAGTGAACAGGGGGCCCACGAGCAGTACTTC. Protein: CASSEQGAHEQYF.